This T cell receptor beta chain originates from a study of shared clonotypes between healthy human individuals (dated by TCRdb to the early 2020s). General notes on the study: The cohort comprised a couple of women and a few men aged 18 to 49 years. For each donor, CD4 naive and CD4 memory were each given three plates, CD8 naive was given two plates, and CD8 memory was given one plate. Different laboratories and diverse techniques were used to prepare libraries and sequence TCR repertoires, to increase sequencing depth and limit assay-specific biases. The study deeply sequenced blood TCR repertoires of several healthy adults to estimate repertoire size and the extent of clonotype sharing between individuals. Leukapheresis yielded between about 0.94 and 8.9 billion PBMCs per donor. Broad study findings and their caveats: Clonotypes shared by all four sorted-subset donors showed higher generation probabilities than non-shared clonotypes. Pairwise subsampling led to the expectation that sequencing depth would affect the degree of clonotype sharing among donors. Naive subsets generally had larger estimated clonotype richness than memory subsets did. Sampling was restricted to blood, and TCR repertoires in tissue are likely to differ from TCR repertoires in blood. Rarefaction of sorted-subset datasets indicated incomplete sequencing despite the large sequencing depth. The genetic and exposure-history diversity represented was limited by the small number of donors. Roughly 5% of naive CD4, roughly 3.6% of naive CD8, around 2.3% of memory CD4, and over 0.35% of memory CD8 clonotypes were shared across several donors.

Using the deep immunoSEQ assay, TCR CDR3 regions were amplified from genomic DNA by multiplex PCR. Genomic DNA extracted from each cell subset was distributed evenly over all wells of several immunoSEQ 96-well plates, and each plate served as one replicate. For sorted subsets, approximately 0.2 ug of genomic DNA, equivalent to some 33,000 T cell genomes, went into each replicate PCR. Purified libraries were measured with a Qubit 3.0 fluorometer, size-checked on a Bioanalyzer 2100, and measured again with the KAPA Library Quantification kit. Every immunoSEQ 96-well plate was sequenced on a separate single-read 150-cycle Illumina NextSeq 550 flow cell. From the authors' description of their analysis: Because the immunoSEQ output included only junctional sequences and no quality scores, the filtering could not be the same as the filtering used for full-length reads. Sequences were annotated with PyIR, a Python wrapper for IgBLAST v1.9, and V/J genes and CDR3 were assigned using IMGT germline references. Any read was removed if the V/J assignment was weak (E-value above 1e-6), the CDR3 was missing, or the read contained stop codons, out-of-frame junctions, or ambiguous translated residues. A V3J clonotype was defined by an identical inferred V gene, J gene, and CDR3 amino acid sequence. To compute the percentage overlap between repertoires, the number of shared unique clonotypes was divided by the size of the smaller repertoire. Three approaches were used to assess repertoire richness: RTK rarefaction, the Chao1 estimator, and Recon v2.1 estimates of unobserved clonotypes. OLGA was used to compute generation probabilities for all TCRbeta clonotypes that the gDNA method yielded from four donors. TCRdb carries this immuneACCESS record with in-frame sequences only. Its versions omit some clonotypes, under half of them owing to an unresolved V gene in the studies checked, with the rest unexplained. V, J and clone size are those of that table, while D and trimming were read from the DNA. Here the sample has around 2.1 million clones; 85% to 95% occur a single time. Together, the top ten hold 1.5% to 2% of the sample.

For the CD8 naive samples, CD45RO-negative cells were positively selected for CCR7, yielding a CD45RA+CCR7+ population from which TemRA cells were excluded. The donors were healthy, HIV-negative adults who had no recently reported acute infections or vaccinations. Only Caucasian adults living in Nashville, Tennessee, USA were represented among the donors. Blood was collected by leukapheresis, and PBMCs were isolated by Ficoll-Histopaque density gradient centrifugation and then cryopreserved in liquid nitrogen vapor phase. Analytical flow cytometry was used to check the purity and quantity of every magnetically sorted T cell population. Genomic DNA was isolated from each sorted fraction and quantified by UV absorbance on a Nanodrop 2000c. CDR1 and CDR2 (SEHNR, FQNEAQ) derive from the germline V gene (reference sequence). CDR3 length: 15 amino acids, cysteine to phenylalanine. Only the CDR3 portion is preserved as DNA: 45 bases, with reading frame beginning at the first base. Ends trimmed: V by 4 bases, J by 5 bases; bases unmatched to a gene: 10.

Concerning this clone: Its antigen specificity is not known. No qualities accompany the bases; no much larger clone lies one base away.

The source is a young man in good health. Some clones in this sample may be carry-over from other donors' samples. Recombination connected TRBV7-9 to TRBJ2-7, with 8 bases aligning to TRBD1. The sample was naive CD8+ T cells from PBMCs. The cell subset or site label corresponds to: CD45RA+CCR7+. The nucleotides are TGTGCCAGCAGCTCGGGGACAGGTCCTCGGGACGAGCAGTACTTC. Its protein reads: CASSSGTGPRDEQYF.